This TCR beta chain was recorded in a study of patients and donors after allogeneic stem cell transplantation. This clonotype was recorded a few times. Germline V lookup: CDR1 SGDLS, CDR2 YYNGEE. The CDR3 contains 11 residues. Trimming took off 6 bases at V and 11 bases at J, with 9 bases between the two ends. TCRdb re-derived calls from the RT-PCR reads in MiXCR, one entry per CDR3 protein. The data contain 410,000 or so distinct CDR3 sequences, roughly 17% of them seen just once; the ten biggest clones take up around 7.2%. This sequence was found in a human donor who was either an allogeneic HSCT recipient or a stem cell or donor lymphocyte infusion donor (not recorded which). It is not recorded whose cells these are; they may come from a transplant donor. Sequencing was carried out using blood, either unsorted or a sorted T cell fraction (not recorded which). The chain uses TRBV9 and TRBJ2-6; D is uncertain. CDR3 amino acids: CASKSEYVLTF. As DNA, the CDR3 is TGTGCCAGCAAATCGGAGTACGTCCTGACTTTC.